This record covers a single T cell receptor beta chain. No antigen is known for it. The entry originates in a study of read filtering for tumor transcriptome and immune sequencing. From approximately 400 ng of RNA, a library with molecular barcoded alpha/delta and beta/gamma adaptors was made. TCRdb re-analysed the reads in MiXCR, keeping a single row per CDR3 protein. The sample contains about 40,000 distinct CDR3 sequences, over 9.5% of which appear only once. Study-level results: Even smaller IR-seq throughput identified most shared clonotypes.

Germline V CDR1 and CDR2: SGHAT, FQNNGV. The V and J ends lost 6 bases and 3 bases, in that order; junction bases with no gene match: 4. This CDR3 region has 15 residues. J is TRBJ2-4 and V is TRBV11-2; 11 nucleotides agree with TRBD2. The TCR sequence derives from a donor at least 40 years old with multiple myeloma. Material: a population of CD138-negative cells sorted from bone marrow. DNA for the CDR3: TGTGCCAGCAGGTCCGGGACTAGCGGCAAAAACATTCAGTACTTC. Translation: CASRSGTSGKNIQYF.